This T cell receptor (beta chain) derives from a study of blood T cell repertoires in COVID-19. Seattle patient enrollment occurred during active infection, with longitudinal follow-up thereafter. The length of the CDR3 is 15 residues. The V segment lost 2 bases and the J segment 2 bases; nucleotides outside the gene matches: 6. Per the germline V gene, CDR1 is MDHEN and CDR2 is SYDVKM. This table comes from immunoSEQ multiplex PCR, and its TCRdb copy is limited to in-frame clones, with some not included. The repertoire holds about 170,000 clones, with 84% as singletons. The V gene is TRBV28, the J gene TRBJ2-7; 7 bases fit TRBD1. Sequencing input: peripheral blood. The sequence was obtained from a woman older than 75 with COVID-19, enrolled during active disease. The CDR3 bases are TGTGCCAGCAGTTTACGAGGGGGCTTTACCTACGAGCAGTACTTC. Its translation: CASSLRGGFTYEQYF.